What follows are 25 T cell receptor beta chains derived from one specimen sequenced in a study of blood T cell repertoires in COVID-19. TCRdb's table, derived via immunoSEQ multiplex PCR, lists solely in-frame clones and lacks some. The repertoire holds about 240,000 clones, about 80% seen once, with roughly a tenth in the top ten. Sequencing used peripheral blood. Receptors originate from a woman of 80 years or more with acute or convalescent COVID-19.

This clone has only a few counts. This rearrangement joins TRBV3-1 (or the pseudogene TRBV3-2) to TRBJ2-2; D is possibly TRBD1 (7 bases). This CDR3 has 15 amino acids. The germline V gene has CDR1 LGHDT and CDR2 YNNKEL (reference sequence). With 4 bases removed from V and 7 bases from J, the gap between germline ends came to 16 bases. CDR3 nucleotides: TGTGCCAGCAGCCTTGGAGGGGGCGCGGTCGGGGAGCTGTTTTTT. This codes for CASSLGGGAVGELFF.

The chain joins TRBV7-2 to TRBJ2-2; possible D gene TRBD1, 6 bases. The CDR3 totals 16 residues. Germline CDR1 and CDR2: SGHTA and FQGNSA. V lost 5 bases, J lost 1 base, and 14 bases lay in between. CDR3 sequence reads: CASSTGQPENTGELFF. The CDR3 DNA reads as TGTGCCAGCAGCACGGGACAACCCGAGAACACCGGGGAGCTGTTTTTT.

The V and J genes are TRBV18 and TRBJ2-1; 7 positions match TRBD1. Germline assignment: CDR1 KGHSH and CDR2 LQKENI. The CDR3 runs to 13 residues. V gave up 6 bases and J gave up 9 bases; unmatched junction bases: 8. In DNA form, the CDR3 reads TGTGCCAGCTCCTTCGGACAGGCTCGTGAGCAGTTCTTC. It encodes CASSFGQAREQFF.

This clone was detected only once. The CDR3 bases are TGTGCCAGCAGCCCGCTGGGGGGGACTAATGAAAAACTGTTTTTT. It yields the protein CASSPLGGTNEKLFF. V is TRBV5-5 and J is TRBJ1-4, with D possibly matching TRBD1 (5 bases). The CDR3 spans 15 residues. Germline V lookup: CDR1 SGHKS, CDR2 YYEKEE (reference sequence). With 4 bases removed from V and 2 bases from J, the gap between germline ends came to 12 bases.

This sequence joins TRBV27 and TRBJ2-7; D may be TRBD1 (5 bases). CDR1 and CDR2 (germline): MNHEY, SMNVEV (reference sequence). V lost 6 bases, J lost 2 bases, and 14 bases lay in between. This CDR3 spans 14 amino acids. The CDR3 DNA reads TGTGCCAGCAGCCGAACAGGTAACACCTACGAGCAGTACTTC. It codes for CASSRTGNTYEQYF.

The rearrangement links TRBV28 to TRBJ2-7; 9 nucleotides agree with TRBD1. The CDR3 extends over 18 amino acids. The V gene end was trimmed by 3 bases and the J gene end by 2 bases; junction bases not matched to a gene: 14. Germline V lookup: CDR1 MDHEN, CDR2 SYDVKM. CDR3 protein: CASSFIPSTGGTTYEQYF. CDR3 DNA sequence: TGTGCCAGCAGTTTTATCCCCTCGACAGGGGGGACAACCTACGAGCAGTACTTC.

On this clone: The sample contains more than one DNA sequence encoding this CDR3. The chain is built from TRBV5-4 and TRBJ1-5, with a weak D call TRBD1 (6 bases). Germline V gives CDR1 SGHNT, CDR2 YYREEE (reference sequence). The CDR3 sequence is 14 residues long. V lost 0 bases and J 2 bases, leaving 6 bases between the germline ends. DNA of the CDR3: TGTGCCAGCAGCTTGGCAGGGGGCAATCAGCCCCAGCATTTT. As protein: CASSLAGGNQPQHF. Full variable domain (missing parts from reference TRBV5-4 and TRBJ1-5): ETGVTQSPTHLIKTRGQQVTLRCSSQSGHNTVSWYQQALGQGPQFIFQYYREEENGRGNFPPRFSGLQFPNYSSELNVNALELDDSALYLCASSLAGGNQPQHFGDGTRLSIL.

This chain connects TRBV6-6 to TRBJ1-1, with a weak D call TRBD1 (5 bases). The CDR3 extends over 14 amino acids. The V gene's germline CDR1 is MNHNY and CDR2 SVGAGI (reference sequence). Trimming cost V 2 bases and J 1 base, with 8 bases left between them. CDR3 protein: CASSYVGGNTEAFF. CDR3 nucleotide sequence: TGTGCCAGCAGTTACGTGGGGGGGAACACTGAAGCTTTCTTT.

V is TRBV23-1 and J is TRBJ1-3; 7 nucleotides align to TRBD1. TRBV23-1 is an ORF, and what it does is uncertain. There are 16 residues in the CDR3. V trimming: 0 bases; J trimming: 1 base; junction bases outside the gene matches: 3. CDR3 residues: CASSQSETGSGNTIYF. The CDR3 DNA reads TGCGCCAGCAGTCAATCGGAGACAGGGTCTGGAAACACCATATATTTT.

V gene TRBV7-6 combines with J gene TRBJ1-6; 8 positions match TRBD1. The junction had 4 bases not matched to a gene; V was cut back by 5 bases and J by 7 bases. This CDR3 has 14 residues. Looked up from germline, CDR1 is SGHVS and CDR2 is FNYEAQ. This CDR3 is CASSAGQGNSPLHF. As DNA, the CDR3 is TGTGCCAGCAGCGCAGGACAGGGCAATTCACCCCTCCACTTT.

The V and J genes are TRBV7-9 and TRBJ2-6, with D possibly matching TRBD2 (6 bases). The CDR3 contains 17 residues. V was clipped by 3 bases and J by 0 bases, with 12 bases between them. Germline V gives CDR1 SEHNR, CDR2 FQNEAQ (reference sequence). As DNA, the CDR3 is TGTGCCAGCAGCTTCCGGACTACGAGCTCTGGGGCCAACGTCCTGACTTTC. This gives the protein CASSFRTTSSGANVLTF.

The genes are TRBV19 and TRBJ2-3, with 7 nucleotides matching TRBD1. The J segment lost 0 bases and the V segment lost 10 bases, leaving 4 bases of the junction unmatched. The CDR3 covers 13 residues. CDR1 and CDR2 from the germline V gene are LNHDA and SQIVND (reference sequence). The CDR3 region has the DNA TGTGCCACCACAGGGGTTAGCACAGATACGCAGTATTTT. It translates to CATTGVSTDTQYF. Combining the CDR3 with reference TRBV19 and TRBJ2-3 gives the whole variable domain DGGITQSPKYLFRKEGQNVTLSCEQNLNHDAMYWYRQDPGQGLRLIYYSQIVNDFQKGDIAEGYSVSREKKESFPLTVTSAQKNPTAFYLCATTGVSTDTQYFGPGTRLTVL.

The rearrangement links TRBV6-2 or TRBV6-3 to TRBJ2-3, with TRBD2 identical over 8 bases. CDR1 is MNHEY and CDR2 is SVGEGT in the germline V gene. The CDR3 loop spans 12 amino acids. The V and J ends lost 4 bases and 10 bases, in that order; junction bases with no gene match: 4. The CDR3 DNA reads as TGTGCCAGCAGTTCGACTAGCGCGGCGCAGTATTTT. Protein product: CASSSTSAAQYF.

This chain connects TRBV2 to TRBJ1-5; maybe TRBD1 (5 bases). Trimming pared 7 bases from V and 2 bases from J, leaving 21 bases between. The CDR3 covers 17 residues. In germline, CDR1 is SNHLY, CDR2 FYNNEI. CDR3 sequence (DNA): TGTGCCAGCACCGGAACGGGGGGGACCCTTGGCAATCAGCCCCAGCATTTT. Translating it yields CASTGTGGTLGNQPQHF.

The CDR3 nucleotides read TGTGCCAGCCGGACAGGGGGATCCTACGAGCAGTACTTC. It yields the protein CASRTGGSYEQYF. This sequence joins TRBV6-5 and TRBJ2-7; 10 bases are shared with TRBD1. CDR3 length: 13 residues. Germline loops: CDR1 MNHEY, CDR2 SVGAGI. V lost 8 bases to trimming and J lost 1 base; unmatched junction nucleotides: 2.

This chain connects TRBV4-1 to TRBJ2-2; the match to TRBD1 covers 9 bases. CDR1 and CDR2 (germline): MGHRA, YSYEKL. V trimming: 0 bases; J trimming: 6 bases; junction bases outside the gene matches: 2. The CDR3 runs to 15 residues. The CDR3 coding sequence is TGCGCCAGCAGCCAAGAACAGGGGGCGCCCGGGGAGCTGTTTTTT. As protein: CASSQEQGAPGELFF.

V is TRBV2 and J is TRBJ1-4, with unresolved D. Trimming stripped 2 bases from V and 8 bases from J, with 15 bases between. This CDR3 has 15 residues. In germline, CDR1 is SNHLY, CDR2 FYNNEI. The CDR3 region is CASSESGGWLEKLFF. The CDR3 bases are TGTGCCAGCAGTGAATCTGGAGGGTGGTTGGAAAAACTGTTTTTT.

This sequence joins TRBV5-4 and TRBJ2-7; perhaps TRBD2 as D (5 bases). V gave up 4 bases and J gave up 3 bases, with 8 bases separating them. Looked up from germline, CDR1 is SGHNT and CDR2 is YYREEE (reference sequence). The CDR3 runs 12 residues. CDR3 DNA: TGTGCCAGCAGCCGGGATTACTACGAGCAGTACTTC. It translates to CASSRDYYEQYF.

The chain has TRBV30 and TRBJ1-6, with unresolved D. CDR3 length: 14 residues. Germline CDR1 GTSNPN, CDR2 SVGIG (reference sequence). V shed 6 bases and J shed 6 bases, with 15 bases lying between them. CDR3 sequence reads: CACNSRSGNSPLHF. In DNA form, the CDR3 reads TGTGCCTGTAATTCCCGGTCAGGTAATTCACCCCTCCACTTT.

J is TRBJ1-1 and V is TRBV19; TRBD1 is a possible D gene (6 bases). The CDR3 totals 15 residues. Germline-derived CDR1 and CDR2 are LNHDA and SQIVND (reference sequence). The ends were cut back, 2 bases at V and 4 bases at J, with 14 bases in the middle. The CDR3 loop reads CASSISEGVTTEAFF. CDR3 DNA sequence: TGTGCCAGTAGTATAAGCGAGGGGGTTACCACTGAAGCTTTCTTT.

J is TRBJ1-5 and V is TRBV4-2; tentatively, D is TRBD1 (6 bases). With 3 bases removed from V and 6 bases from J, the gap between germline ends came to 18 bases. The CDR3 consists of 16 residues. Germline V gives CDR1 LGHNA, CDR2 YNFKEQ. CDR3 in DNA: TGTGCCAGCAGCCATATAGTTACAGGGCAGGGTCAGCCCCAGCATTTT. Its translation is CASSHIVTGQGQPQHF.

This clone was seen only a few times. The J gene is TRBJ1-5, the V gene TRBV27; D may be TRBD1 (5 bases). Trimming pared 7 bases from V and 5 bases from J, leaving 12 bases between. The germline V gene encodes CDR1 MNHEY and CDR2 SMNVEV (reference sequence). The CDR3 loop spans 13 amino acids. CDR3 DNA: TGTGCCAGCAAGGGGCAGGGCTATCAGCCCCAGCATTTT. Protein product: CASKGQGYQPQHF.

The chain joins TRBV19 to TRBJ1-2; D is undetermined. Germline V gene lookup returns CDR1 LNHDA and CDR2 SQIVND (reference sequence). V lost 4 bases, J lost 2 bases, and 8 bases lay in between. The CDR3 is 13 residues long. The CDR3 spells CASSTAGNYGYTF. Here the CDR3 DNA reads TGTGCCAGTAGTACTGCGGGAAACTATGGCTACACCTTC.

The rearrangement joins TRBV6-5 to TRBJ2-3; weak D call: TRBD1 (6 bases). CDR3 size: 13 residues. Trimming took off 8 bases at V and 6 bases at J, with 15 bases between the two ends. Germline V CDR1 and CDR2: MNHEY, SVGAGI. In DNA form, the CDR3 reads TGTGCCAGCGGGGACAACGGACGTGATACGCAGTATTTT. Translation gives CASGDNGRDTQYF.

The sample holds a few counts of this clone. CDR3 nucleotides: TGCAGTGCTAGAGATAGGCAGGACCTCCACTTT. Residues: CSARDRQDLHF. The rearrangement joins TRBV20-1 to TRBJ1-6; no firm D call. The CDR3 length is 11 residues. V lost 0 bases and J 15 bases, leaving 9 bases between the germline ends. The germline V gene encodes CDR1 DFQATT and CDR2 SNEGSKA (reference sequence).